This TCR beta chain was sequenced for a study of blood T cell repertoires in COVID-19. Trimming took 4 bases from V and 2 from J, leaving 9 bases between them. The CDR3 extends over 13 amino acids. CDR1 SGHAT and CDR2 FQNNGV come from the germline V gene. Per the study methods: Amplified reference gene primers provided the basis for estimating nucleated cell counts. The method was immunoSEQ multiplex PCR; TCRdb's version includes in-frame clones alone and lacks a portion of them. V and J calls and clone size follow that table, whereas D and trimming were derived from the DNA. The sample contains about 250,000 clones, around 90% of which appear only once. Enrolment of Seattle patients took place during active infection, and they were followed longitudinally.

The V and J genes are TRBV11-2 and TRBJ2-7, with no clear D. Sequencing was done on a sample of peripheral blood. The receptor was isolated from a woman aged 60 to 75 with COVID-19, enrolled during active disease. DNA of the CDR3: TGTGCCAGCAGCTCCTCTTTAACCTACGAGCAGTACTTC. Translation gives CASSSSLTYEQYF. The variable domain in full, completed from reference TRBV11-2 and TRBJ2-7, reads EAGVAQSPRYKIIEKRQSVAFWCNPISGHATLYWYQQILGQGPKLLIQFQNNGVVDDSQLPKDRFSAERLKGVDSTLKIQPAKLEDSAVYLCASSSSLTYEQYFGPGTRLTVT.